Listed below are T cell receptor beta chains from one sample, sequenced in a study of Graves' ophthalmopathy and Graves' hyperthyroidism. In TCRdb, the multiplex PCR reads were re-called with MiXCR into one record per CDR3 protein. This sample has about 700,000 distinct CDR3 sequences; approximately 39% occur once, and the top ten carry under 3.5%. The sample was peripheral blood. These receptors came from an adult man with Graves' ophthalmopathy. CDR3s leave out the opening cysteine and the closing phenylalanine or tryptophan. Each record gives: V gene, J gene, CDR3 protein.

TRBV4-3	TRBJ1-5	ASSQDTGVSQPQH
TRBV18	TRBJ1-2	ASSPPSGESGYT
TRBV29-1	TRBJ2-6	SAILNSGANVLT
TRBV7-9	TRBJ1-5	ASSGGDYQPQH
TRBV11-3	TRBJ1-1	ASSPREGGRAF
TRBV9	TRBJ2-2	ASSVGDAGELF
TRBV12-3/TRBV12-4	TRBJ2-2	ASSSEGGTGELF
TRBV10-2	TRBJ1-6	ASSDGTGGDSPLH
TRBV12-5	TRBJ1-2	ASGLVQGPNRNGYT
TRBV14	TRBJ1-1	ASSPGTGIEAF
TRBV2	TRBJ2-6	AIRPQGSSGANVLT
TRBV29-1	TRBJ1-2	SIGPRTGSYGYT
TRBV19	TRBJ1-2	ASSHNPGNYGYT
TRBV29-1	TRBJ1-1	SHDRADTEAF
TRBV7-3	TRBJ1-6	ASSLTPGSSPLH
TRBV7-8	TRBJ2-7	ASRRDGYEQY
TRBV20-1	TRBJ1-1	SANRYTGAF
TRBV11-2	TRBJ2-2	ASSYRLAEKIGELF
TRBV5-5	TRBJ1-1	ASSSPQGRAEAF
TRBV30	TRBJ2-7	AWPPPGLEGEQY
TRBV7-9	TRBJ1-4	ASSYGPGREKLF
TRBV7-9	TRBJ1-2	ASSVGTGAGNT
TRBV20-1	TRBJ1-2	SARTGTGGYGYT
TRBV19	TRBJ1-2	ASSIGIAANYGYT
TRBV2	TRBJ1-5	ASSEARRRDQPQH
TRBV7-6	TRBJ2-2	ASSSGQGRHGELF
TRBV6-1	TRBJ2-2	ASSAYQGRTGELF
TRBV5-6	TRBJ2-7	ASSLYYRGGLHEQY
TRBV7-6	TRBJ2-3	ASSLGPTSGSTDTQY
TRBV5-1	TRBJ2-5	ASGLGGGGLQETQY
TRBV24-1	TRBJ2-5	ATSDHPSGQGGETQY
TRBV5-1	TRBJ1-1	ASSSTGGTGEAF
TRBV20-1	TRBJ2-3	SARQGYY
TRBV15	TRBJ2-6	ATSSFQGSGANVLT
TRBV10-3	TRBJ2-5	ATTEDRAETQY
TRBV2	TRBJ2-7	ASRQREGSYEQY
TRBV7-8	TRBJ1-1	ASSFSGRRDTEAF
TRBV7-3	TRBJ2-5	ASSLTAGAGTQY
TRBV20-1	TRBJ1-2	SARDGSDVTSGYT
TRBV25-1	TRBJ2-5	ASSEFDRTETQY
TRBV7-9	TRBJ2-7	ASSVTSGSKNEQY
TRBV7-9	TRBJ1-1	ASSFGQGASEAF
TRBV29-1	TRBJ2-5	SVEVGGVRQETQY